This record concerns one T cell receptor (beta chain) sequence. The sample is drawn from a study of shared T cell receptors in the human thymus. The data were produced by immunoSEQ multiplex PCR, yet TCRdb's version contains in-frame clones alone and is incomplete. The sample comprises 500,000 to 850,000 clones, about 87% of which are singletons, and 0.0094% rests with the top ten. The CDR3 totals 16 residues. Germline CDR1 and CDR2: ENHRY and SYGVKD. V gave up 2 bases and J gave up 4 bases; unmatched junction bases: 10. The data were also submitted as part of a second study, on human thymus T cells.

This clonotype originated in a boy in the first two years of life with a congenital heart defect. Input material: thymocytes. V usage is TRBV10-3 and J usage is TRBJ1-2; 7 bases agree with TRBD1. CDR3 DNA: TGTGCCATCAGTGAGCTAACCACAGGGGACGGCTATGGCTACACCTTC. This codes for CAISELTTGDGYGYTF.